This T cell receptor (beta chain) was captured by sequencing in a study of CD8+CD57+ T cells in acquired aplastic anemia. As for the study in general: Sorted CD4+ and CD8+ cells gave an average of about 3 ug of DNA. Study observations and caveats: Common to patients and controls were 25 to 30 CD8+ CDR3 sequences.

CDR3 length: 17 amino acids. Trimming stripped 2 bases from V and 3 bases from J, with 15 bases between. Germline V gene sequence: CDR1 SGHKS, CDR2 YYEKEE (reference sequence). This clonotype was seen at least ten times. Its matching antigen is unknown. CDR3 and TCR beta VDJ profiling relied on a genomic DNA template. Each CDR3 protein gets one entry after TCRdb re-called the reads with MiXCR. The sample has fewer than 250,000 distinct CDR3 sequences, 50% to 55% seen once. The TCR originated in a human donor in good health, serving as a control. V and J are TRBV5-5 and TRBJ2-6, with unresolved D. The sample taken for sequencing was sorted CD4+, CD8+, or CD8+CD57+ T cells (not recorded which) from PBMCs. The CDR3 sequence is CASSFAFLMHGANVLTF. The CDR3 coding sequence is TGTGCCAGCAGCTTTGCCTTTCTCATGCATGGGGCCAACGTCCTGACTTTC.